This passage covers 12 T cell receptor beta chains from one sample sequenced in a study of T cells in Graves' hyperthyroidism and ophthalmopathy. Authors of the study amplified TCR beta CDR3 regions from RNA transcripts. The primer set for the first-round RT-PCR of the TCR CDR3 was HTBI. MiXCR was run by TCRdb on the multiplex PCR reads, yielding one entry per CDR3 protein. The data show approximately 720,000 distinct CDR3 sequences, around 20% seen once. The sample consisted of blood. These receptors were collected from a woman between 45 and 65 years old with Graves' hyperthyroidism that later progressed to Graves' ophthalmopathy.

This clonotype was recorded many times. The chain joins TRBV20-1 to TRBJ2-7, with D perhaps matching TRBD1 (6 bases). CDR1 is DFQATT and CDR2 is SNEGSKA in the germline V gene (reference sequence). V lost 5 bases and J 1 base, leaving 12 bases between the germline ends. The CDR3 spans 13 residues. Here the CDR3 DNA reads TGCAGTGCTCCCAGAGACAGGTCCTACGAGCAGTACTTC. This gives the protein CSAPRDRSYEQYF.

V gene TRBV5-1 combines with J gene TRBJ2-2; a weak D match, TRBD2 (6 bases). V lost 4 bases and J 1 base, leaving 14 bases between the germline ends. This CDR3 contains 16 residues. Germline values: CDR1 SGHRS, CDR2 YFSETQ. CDR3 nucleotides: TGCGCCAGCAGCGGCCCAGCGGGCAGGAACACCGGGGAGCTGTTTTTT. Its translation is CASSGPAGRNTGELFF.

This clonotype was recorded many times. The genes are TRBV3-1 and TRBJ2-4; 7 bases agree with TRBD2. Per the germline V gene, CDR1 is LGHDT and CDR2 is YNNKEL (reference sequence). Trimming removed 2 bases from V and 0 bases from J; junction bases left unmatched: 10. This CDR3 contains 18 residues. The CDR3 reads CASSQYPAGNLAKNIQYF. In DNA form, the CDR3 reads TGTGCCAGCAGCCAATACCCAGCGGGGAACCTAGCCAAAAACATTCAGTACTTC.

Worth noting for this clonotype: This may stem from a read error, because a much larger clone lies one nucleotide away. J is TRBJ1-1 and V is TRBV12-3 or TRBV12-4; a possible D gene is TRBD1 (6 bases). This CDR3 has 13 residues. The CDR3 nucleotides read TGTGCCATCTCACAGGGTTTGAACACTGAAACTTTCTTT. It yields the protein CAISQGLNTETFF.

This clonotype has just a few counts. The chain combines TRBV7-3 with TRBJ2-7, with TRBD2 identical over 8 bases. Germline values: CDR1 SGHTA, CDR2 FQGTGA. V gave up 5 bases and J gave up 2 bases; unmatched junction bases: 8. The CDR3 length is 15 residues. The CDR3 protein is CASSPTGGETYEQYF. The CDR3, as DNA: TGTGCCAGCAGCCCAACGGGGGGGGAGACCTACGAGCAGTACTTC.

This rearrangement joins TRBV3-1 to TRBJ2-7; a possible D gene is TRBD1 (6 bases). The ends were cut back, 2 bases at V and 6 bases at J, with 8 bases in the middle. The germline gives CDR1 LGHDT, CDR2 YNNKEL (reference sequence). The CDR3 has 12 residues. DNA for the CDR3: TGTGCCAGCAGCCAACAGGGGCTCGAGCAGTACTTC. This gives the protein CASSQQGLEQYF.

This clonotype was picked up many times. The CDR3 loop reads CASSSTGQGRYEQYF. The CDR3 region has the DNA TGTGCCAGCAGCTCGACCGGACAGGGGAGATACGAGCAGTACTTC. This chain joins TRBV13 and TRBJ2-7; TRBD1 matches 9 bases. The CDR3 consists of 15 residues. Germline CDR1 PRHDT, CDR2 FYEKMQ (reference sequence). Trimming took 4 bases from V and 4 from J; bases not matched to a gene: 8.

J is TRBJ1-5 and V is TRBV4-1; D ambiguous. Germline lookup yields CDR1 MGHRA and CDR2 YSYEKL. The CDR3 is 16 amino acids. V was clipped by 0 bases and J by 4 bases, with 13 bases between them. CDR3 DNA sequence: TGCGCCAGCAGCCAAGACCAGAACCAGATAAATCAGCCCCAGCATTTT. Translated: CASSQDQNQINQPQHF.

This clonotype showed up many times. This chain joins TRBV5-1 and TRBJ1-6; no clear D. With 5 bases removed from V and 7 bases from J, the gap between germline ends came to 10 bases. Germline values: CDR1 SGHRS, CDR2 YFSETQ. The CDR3 contains 13 residues. CDR3 DNA sequence: TGCGCCAGCAGGATGGATGGGAATTCACCCCTCCACTTT. Translating gives CASRMDGNSPLHF.

V gene TRBV7-9 combines with J gene TRBJ1-5, with TRBD1 identical over 10 bases. This CDR3 is 15 amino acids long. V dropped 5 bases and J dropped 6; count of bases not matched to a gene: 7. Germline V gives CDR1 SEHNR, CDR2 FQNEAQ (reference sequence). In DNA form, the CDR3 reads TGTGCCAGCAGCGGGGACAGGGGATTAATTCAGCCCCAGCATTTT. This codes for CASSGDRGLIQPQHF. Supplemented by reference TRBV7-9 and TRBJ1-5, the full variable domain reads DTGVSQNPRHKITKRGQNVTFRCDPISEHNRLYWYRQTLGQGPEFLTYFQNEAQLEKSRLLSDRFSAERPKGSFSTLEIQRTEQGDSAMYLCASSGDRGLIQPQHFGDGTRLSIL.

V is TRBV6-1 and J is TRBJ2-1; D remains ambiguous. This CDR3 region has 12 residues. Germline V gene sequence: CDR1 MNHNS, CDR2 SASEGT. V lost 4 bases and J lost 2, with 3 bases in between. The CDR3 protein is CASSGPYNEQFF. In nucleotides, the CDR3 is TGTGCCAGCAGTGGCCCCTACAATGAGCAGTTCTTC.

The chain recombines TRBV6-5 with TRBJ2-1, with D perhaps matching TRBD1 (6 bases). This CDR3 has 13 amino acids. The germline V gene has CDR1 MNHEY and CDR2 SVGAGI. With 2 bases removed from V and 9 bases from J, the gap between germline ends came to 11 bases. The chain's CDR3 is CASSYEGVSEQFF. The CDR3 nucleotides are TGTGCCAGCAGTTACGAGGGGGTCTCTGAGCAGTTCTTC.